This T cell receptor beta chain is drawn from a study of CD8 T cells in ankylosing spondylitis. The study, taken as a whole, reports: Some motif variants were previously reported in reactive arthritis synovial fluid and blood. Characteristic, it appeared, of ankylosing spondylitis blood was a TCR beta motif of roughly eight highly homologous variants. Clones linked to the disease showed a CD8+ phenotype. They occurred at relatively low frequencies in peripheral blood.

There are many counts of this clonotype. Its antigen is not known. The CDR3 is 11 residues long. Germline CDR1 and CDR2: SNHLY and FYNNEI. Quantitative molecular-barcoded 5'-RACE generated the TCR beta libraries. TCRdb re-called the 5' RACE reads with MiXCR, one entry per CDR3 protein. The sample consists of about 240,000 distinct CDR3 sequences, about 9.1% of them appearing once. The gene calls are TRBV2 and TRBJ1-2; D possibly corresponds to TRBD1 (6 bases). Sequenced material: blood, either unsorted or a sorted T cell fraction (not recorded which). The source is a male donor with ankylosing spondylitis or in good health (not recorded which). The CDR3 spells CALQRGFGYTF. Written as DNA, the CDR3 is TGTGCTCTGCAGAGGGGGTTTGGCTACACCTTC.